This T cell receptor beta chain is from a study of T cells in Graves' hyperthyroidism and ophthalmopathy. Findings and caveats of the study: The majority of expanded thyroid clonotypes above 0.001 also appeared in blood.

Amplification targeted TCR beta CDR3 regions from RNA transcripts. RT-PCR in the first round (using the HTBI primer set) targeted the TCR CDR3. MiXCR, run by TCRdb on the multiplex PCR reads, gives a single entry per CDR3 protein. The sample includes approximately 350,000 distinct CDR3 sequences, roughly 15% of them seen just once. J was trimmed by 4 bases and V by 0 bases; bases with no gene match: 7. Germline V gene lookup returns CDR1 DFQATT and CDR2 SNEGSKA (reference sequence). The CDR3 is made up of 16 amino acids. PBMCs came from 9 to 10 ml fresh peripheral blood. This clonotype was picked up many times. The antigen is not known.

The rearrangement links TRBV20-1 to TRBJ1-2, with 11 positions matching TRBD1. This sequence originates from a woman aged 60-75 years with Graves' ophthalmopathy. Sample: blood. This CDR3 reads CSARDYGQGAFYGYTF. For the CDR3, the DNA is TGCAGTGCTAGAGATTACGGACAGGGGGCCTTCTATGGCTACACCTTC.